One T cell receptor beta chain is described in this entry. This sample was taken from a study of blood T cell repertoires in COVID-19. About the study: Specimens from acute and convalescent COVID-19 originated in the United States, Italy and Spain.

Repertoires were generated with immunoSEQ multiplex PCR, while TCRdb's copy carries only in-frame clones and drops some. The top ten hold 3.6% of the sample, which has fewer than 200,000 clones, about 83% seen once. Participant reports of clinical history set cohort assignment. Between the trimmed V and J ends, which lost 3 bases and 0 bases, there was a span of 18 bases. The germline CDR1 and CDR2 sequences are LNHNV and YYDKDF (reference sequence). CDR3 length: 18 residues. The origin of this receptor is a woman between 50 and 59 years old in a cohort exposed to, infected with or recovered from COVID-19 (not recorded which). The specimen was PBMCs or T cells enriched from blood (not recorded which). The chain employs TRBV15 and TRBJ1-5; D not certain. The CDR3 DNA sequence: TGTGCCACCAGCAGCGAACCGCCGTCGACACTTAGCAATCAGCCCCAGCATTTT. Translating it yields CATSSEPPSTLSNQPQHF.